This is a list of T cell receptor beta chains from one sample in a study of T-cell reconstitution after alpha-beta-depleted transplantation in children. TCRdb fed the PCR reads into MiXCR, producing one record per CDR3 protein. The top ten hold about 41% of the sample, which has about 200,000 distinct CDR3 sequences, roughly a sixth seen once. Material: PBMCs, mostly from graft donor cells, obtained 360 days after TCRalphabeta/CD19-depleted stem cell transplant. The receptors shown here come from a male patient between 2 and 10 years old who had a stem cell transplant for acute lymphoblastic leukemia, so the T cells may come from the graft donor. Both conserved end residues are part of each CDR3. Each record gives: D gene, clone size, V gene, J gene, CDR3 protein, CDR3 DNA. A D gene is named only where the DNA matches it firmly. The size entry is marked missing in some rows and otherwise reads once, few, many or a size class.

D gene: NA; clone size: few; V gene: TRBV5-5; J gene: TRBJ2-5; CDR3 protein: CASSRVGTETQYF; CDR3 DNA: TGTGCCAGCAGCCGAGTCGGGACAGAGACCCAGTACTTC
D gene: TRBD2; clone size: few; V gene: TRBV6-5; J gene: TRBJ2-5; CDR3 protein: CASSYTSGGQETQYF; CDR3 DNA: TGTGCCAGCAGTTACACTAGCGGGGGCCAAGAGACCCAGTACTTC
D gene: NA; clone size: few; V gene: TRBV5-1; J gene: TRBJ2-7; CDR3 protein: CASSLEGSPYEQYF; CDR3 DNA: TGCGCCAGCAGCTTGGAGGGGAGCCCCTACGAGCAGTACTTC
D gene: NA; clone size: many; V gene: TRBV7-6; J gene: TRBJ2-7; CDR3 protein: CASSHDTGRAYEQYF; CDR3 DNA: TGTGCCAGCAGCCACGACACAGGGAGGGCCTACGAGCAGTACTTC
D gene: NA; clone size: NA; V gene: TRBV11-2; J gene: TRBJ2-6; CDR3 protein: CASSPRTSPGANVLTF; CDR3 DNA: TGTGCCAGCAGCCCACGGACCAGTCCTGGGGCCAACGTCCTGACTTTC
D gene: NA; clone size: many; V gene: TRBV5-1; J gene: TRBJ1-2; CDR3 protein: CASSVNPTAANYGYTF; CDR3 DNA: TGCGCCAGCAGTGTAAATCCGACGGCTGCTAACTATGGCTACACCTTC
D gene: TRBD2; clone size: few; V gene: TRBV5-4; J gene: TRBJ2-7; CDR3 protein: CASSPRKSSGNYEQYF; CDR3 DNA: TGTGCCAGCAGCCCCAGAAAATCTAGCGGGAACTACGAGCAGTACTTC
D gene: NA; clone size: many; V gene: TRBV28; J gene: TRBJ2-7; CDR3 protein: CASSPTGMVNYEQYF; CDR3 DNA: TGTGCCAGCAGTCCTACCGGGATGGTGAACTACGAGCAGTACTTC
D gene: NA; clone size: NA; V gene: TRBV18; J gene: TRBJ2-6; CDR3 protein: CASSPEGPSGANVLTF; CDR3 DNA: TGTGCCAGCTCACCGGAGGGACCCTCTGGGGCCAACGTCCTGACTTTC
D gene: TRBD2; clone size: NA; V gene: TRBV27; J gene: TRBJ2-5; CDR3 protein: CASSLFASGSIQETQYF; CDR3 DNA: TGTGCCAGCAGTTTATTCGCTAGCGGGAGCATTCAAGAGACCCAGTACTTC
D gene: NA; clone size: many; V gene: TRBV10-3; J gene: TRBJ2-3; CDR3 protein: CAIHHQNTDTQYF; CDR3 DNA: TGTGCCATTCACCACCAAAACACAGATACGCAGTATTTT
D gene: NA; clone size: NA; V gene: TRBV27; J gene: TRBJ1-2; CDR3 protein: CASSLSGALVGYGYTF; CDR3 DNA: TGTGCCAGCAGTTTATCGGGAGCTCTGGTGGGTTATGGCTACACCTTC
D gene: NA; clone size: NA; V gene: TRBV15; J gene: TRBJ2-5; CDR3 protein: CATSSRTESYQETQYF; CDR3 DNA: TGTGCCACCAGCTCCCGGACAGAGTCGTACCAAGAGACCCAGTACTTC
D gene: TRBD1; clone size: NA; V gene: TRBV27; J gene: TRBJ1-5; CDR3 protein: CASRQRAGGAPGNQPQHF; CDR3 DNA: TGTGCCAGCAGACAACGGGCAGGGGGCGCGCCCGGCAATCAGCCCCAGCATTTT
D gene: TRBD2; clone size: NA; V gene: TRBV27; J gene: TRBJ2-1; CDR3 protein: CASSFSGGPDEQFF; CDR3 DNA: TGTGCCAGCAGTTTCTCGGGGGGGCCGGATGAGCAGTTCTTC
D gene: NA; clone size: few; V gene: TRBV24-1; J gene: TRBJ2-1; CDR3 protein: CATSDSETAFSYNEQFF; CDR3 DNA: TGTGCCACCAGTGATTCTGAGACTGCCTTCTCCTACAATGAGCAGTTCTTC
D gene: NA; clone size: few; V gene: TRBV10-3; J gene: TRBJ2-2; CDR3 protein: CAIRRDNRGLTGELFF; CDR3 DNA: TGTGCCATCCGACGGGATAACAGGGGACTAACCGGGGAGCTGTTTTTT
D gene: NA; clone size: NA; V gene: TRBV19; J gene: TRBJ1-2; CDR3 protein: CASTESGTYYGYTF; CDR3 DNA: TGTGCCAGTACAGAATCCGGGACCTACTATGGCTACACCTTC
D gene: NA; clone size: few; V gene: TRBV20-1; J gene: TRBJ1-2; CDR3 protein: CSARGGETTTNYGYTF; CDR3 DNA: TGCAGTGCGAGAGGGGGGGAAACAACAACTAACTATGGCTACACCTTC
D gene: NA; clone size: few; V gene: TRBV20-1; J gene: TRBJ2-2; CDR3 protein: CSARETPGELFF; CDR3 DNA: TGCAGTGCTAGAGAAACCCCCGGGGAGCTGTTTTTT
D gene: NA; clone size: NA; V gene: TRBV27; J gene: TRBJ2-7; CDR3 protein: CASSFAGSPLEEQYF; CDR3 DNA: TGTGCCAGCAGTTTTGCCGGCTCCCCTCTGGAAGAGCAGTACTTC
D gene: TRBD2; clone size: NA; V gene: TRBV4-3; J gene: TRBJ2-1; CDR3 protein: CASSQEAASGGAVEQFF; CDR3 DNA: TGCGCCAGCAGCCAAGAGGCGGCGAGCGGGGGGGCGGTTGAGCAGTTCTTC
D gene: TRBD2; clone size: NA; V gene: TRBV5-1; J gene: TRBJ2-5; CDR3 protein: CASGTQGLAGGPETQYF; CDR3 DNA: TGCGCCAGCGGAACCCAAGGACTAGCGGGAGGGCCAGAGACCCAGTACTTC
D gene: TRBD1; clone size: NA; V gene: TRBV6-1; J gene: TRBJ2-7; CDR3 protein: CASSTDRGVYEQYF; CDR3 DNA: TGTGCCAGCAGTACGGACAGGGGGGTCTACGAGCAGTACTTC
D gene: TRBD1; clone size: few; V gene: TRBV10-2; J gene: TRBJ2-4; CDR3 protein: CASSRDRGPLAKNIQYF; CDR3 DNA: TGCGCCAGCTCCCGGGACAGGGGCCCCCTAGCCAAAAACATTCAGTACTTC
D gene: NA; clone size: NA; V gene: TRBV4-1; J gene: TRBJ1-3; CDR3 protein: CASSQVGRGSGNTIYF; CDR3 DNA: TGCGCCAGCAGCCAAGTGGGCAGGGGCTCTGGAAACACCATATATTTT
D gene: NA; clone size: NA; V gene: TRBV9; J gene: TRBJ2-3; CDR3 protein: CASSVGGTDTQYF; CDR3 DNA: TGTGCCAGCAGCGTAGGCGGCACAGATACGCAGTATTTT
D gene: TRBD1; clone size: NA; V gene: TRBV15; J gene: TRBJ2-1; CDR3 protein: CATSRDRGLNEQFF; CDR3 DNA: TGTGCCACCAGCAGAGACAGGGGGCTCAATGAGCAGTTCTTC
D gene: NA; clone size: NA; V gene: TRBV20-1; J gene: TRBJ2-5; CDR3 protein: CSASGAVQETQYF; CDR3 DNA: TGCAGTGCTAGTGGGGCGGTACAAGAGACCCAGTACTTC
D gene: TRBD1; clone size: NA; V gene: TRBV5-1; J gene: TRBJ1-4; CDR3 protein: CASSLTGQGASDEKLFF; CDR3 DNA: TGCGCCAGCAGCTTGACCGGACAGGGTGCGTCGGATGAAAAACTGTTTTTT
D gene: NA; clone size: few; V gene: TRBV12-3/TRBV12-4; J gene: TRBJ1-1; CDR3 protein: CASRFHRIPRTEAFF; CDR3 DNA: TGTGCCAGCAGATTCCACAGGATCCCCAGAACTGAAGCTTTCTTT
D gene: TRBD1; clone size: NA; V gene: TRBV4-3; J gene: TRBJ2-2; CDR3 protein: CASSQEKGQGATGELFF; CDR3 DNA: TGCGCCAGCAGCCAAGAAAAAGGACAGGGGGCAACCGGGGAGCTGTTTTTT
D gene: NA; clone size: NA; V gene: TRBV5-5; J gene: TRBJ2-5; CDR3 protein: CASSFTSRDPSLQETQYF; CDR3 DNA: TGTGCCAGCAGCTTTACATCACGGGACCCCTCTCTCCAAGAGACCCAGTACTTC
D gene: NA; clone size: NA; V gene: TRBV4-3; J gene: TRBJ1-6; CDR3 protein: CASSAGGVYNSPLHF; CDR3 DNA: TGCGCCAGCAGCGCAGGCGGGGTATATAATTCACCCCTCCACTTT
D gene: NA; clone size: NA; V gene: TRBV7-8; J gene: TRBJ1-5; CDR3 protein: CASSSYSIQPQHF; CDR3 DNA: TGTGCCAGCAGCTCTTATAGCATTCAGCCCCAGCATTTT
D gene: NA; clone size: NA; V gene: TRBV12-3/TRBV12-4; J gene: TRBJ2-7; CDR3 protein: CASSLTGQPYEQYF; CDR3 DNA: TGTGCCAGCAGTTTAACCGGGCAGCCCTACGAGCAGTACTTC
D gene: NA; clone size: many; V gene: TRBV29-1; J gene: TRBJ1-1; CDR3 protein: CSALGMGLNTEAFF; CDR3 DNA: TGCAGCGCCTTAGGAATGGGACTGAACACTGAAGCTTTCTTT
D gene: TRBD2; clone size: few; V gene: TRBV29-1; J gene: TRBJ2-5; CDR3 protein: CSVRGLAGLETQYF; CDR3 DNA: TGCAGCGTTAGAGGACTAGCGGGTCTCGAGACCCAGTACTTC
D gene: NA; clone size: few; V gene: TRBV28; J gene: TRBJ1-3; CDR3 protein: CASSGLGRYGNTIYF; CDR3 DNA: TGTGCCAGCAGTGGACTCGGACGGTATGGAAACACCATATATTTT
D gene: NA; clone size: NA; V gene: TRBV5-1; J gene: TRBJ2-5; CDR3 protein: CASSPDSSTETQYF; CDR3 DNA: TGCGCCAGCAGCCCGGACAGTAGTACGGAGACCCAGTACTTC
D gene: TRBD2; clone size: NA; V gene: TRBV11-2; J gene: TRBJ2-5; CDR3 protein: CASSPLVGGRGDQETQYF; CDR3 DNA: TGTGCCAGCAGCCCCCTCGTCGGTGGGCGGGGGGATCAAGAGACCCAGTACTTC
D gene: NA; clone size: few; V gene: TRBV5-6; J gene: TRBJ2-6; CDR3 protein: CASSRTRTGGANVLTF; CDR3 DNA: TGTGCCAGCAGCCGAACTAGAACGGGAGGGGCCAACGTCCTGACTTTC
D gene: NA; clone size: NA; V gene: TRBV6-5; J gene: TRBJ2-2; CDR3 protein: CASSYNPRTRNTGELFF; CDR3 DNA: TGTGCCAGCAGTTACAACCCCAGAACAAGGAACACCGGGGAGCTGTTTTTT
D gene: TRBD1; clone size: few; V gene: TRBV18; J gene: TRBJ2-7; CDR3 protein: CASSPKTGGVFSYEQYF; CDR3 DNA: TGTGCCAGCTCACCAAAAACAGGGGGCGTTTTTTCCTACGAGCAGTACTTC
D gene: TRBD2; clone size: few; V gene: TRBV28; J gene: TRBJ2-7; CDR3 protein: CASGLAGVYEQYF; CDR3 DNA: TGTGCCAGCGGACTAGCGGGAGTGTACGAGCAGTACTTC
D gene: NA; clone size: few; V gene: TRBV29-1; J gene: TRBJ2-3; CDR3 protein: CSARLGDTQYF; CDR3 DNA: TGCAGCGCGAGACTGGGGGATACGCAGTATTTT
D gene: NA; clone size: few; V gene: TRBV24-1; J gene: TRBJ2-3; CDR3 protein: CATSARDMRFTDTQYF; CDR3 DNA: TGTGCCACCAGTGCCCGGGACATGAGGTTCACAGATACGCAGTATTTT
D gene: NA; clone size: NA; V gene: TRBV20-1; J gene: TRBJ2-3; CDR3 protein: CSAAYRIAQTDTQYF; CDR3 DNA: TGCAGTGCCGCCTACCGGATCGCCCAAACAGATACGCAGTATTTT
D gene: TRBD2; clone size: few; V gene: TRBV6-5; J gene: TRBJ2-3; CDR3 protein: CASSYAGLATDTQYF; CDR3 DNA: TGTGCCAGCAGTTACGCCGGACTAGCCACAGATACGCAGTATTTT
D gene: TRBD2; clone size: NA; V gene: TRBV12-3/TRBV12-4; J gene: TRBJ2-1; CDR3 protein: CACSSTSGGSWSHYEQFF; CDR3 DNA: TGTGCCTGCAGCTCGACTAGCGGGGGGTCCTGGAGTCATTATGAGCAGTTCTTC
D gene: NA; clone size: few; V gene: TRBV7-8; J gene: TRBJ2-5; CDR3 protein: CASSLDPGTETQYF; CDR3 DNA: TGTGCCAGCAGCTTAGACCCGGGGACAGAGACCCAGTACTTC
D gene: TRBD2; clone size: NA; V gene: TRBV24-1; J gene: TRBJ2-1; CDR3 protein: CATSDGAVTGGDYNEQFF; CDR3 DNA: TGTGCCACCAGTGACGGGGCGGTGACGGGGGGGGATTACAATGAGCAGTTCTTC
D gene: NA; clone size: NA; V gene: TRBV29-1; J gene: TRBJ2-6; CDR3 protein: CSVDYGSGANVLTF; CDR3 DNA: TGCAGCGTTGACTACGGTTCTGGGGCCAACGTCCTGACTTTC